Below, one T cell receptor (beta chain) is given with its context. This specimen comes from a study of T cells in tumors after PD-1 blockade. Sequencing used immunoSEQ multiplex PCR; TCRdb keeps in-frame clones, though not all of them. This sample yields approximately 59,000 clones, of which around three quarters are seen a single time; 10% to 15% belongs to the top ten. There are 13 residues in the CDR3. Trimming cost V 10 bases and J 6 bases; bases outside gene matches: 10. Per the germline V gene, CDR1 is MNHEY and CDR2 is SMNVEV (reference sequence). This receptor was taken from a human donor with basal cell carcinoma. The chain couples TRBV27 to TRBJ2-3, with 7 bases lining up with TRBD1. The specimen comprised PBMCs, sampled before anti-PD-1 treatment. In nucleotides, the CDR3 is TGTGCCACTAGACAGGGCCCCTGGGATACGCAGTATTTT. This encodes CATRQGPWDTQYF.